This paragraph covers one TCR beta chain sequence. Its matching antigen is unknown. The donors, nominally healthy at sampling, likely had unrecorded immune exposures. The data stem from a study of cytomegalovirus exposure and HLA in healthy donors. Study-wide results and limits: The authors reported that TCR beta sequences could predict HLA-A and HLA-B alleles. These predictions were accurate for most subjects in the first cohort. In a later analysis, TCR beta V- and J-gene trimming showed a link to a missense DCLRE1C variant.

PCR used 60 Vbeta primers and 13 Jbeta primers. Profiling relied on immunoSEQ multiplex PCR, and the TCRdb table lists in-frame clones only, not all of them. The data show roughly 160,000 clones, 84% seen once. Germline V gene lookup returns CDR1 MDHEN and CDR2 SYDVKM. The CDR3 runs to 16 residues. V dropped 5 bases and J dropped 8 bases, with 24 bases sitting between them. The clonotype comes from a boy aged 2 to 10 in good health and CMV-seronegative. Sequencing used PBMCs. The V and J genes are TRBV28 and TRBJ1-2, with a tentative D call TRBD1 (5 bases). CDR3 bases: TGTGCCAGCAGTCCTCCCGGAGGGGAGCGGCGTCGAGGCTACACCTTC. It encodes CASSPPGGERRRGYTF.